These 10 T cell receptor beta chains share one sample of origin, sequenced in a study of beta chain features in type 1 diabetes. Findings and limits, study-wide: Type 1 diabetes patients had TCRB CDR3s that were shorter (moderately but significantly so) in all four CD4+ subsets.

No cognate antigen is known for these TCRs. cDNA synthesis used the whole RNA isolate, giving expressed TCRB sequences. Produced via immunoSEQ multiplex PCR; TCRdb's table is partial and in-frame only. The table lists 150,000 to 190,000 clones, about a tenth of them singletons. Sequencing was performed on central memory CD4+ T cells from blood. Receptor source: a young man with type 1 diabetes.

This clone has more than one count but fewer than ten. Different DNA sequences within this sample yield the same CDR3. V is TRBV2 and J is TRBJ1-5; possible D gene TRBD1, 5 bases. The V and J ends lost 4 bases and 6 bases respectively, with 13 bases between them. The length of the CDR3 is 14 residues. Germline CDR1 and CDR2: SNHLY and FYNNEI. CDR3 sequence (DNA): TGTGCCAGCAGTGGGCAGGGCAAAGGTCAGCCCCAGCATTTT. Its translation: CASSGQGKGQPQHF.

In this sample, this clone turned up a few times. The J gene is TRBJ1-4, the V gene TRBV27, with 8 bases aligning to TRBD1. Trimming cost V 7 bases and J 8 bases; bases outside gene matches: 6. Germline CDR1 and CDR2: MNHEY and SMNVEV (reference sequence). This CDR3 has 13 amino acids. The CDR3 bases are TGTGCCAGCAAGACAGGGGCGAGAGAAAAACTGTTTTTT. This translates into CASKTGAREKLFF.

CDR3 nucleotides: TGTGCCATCAGTGAAAGGGGAGGCGGCTCCTACAATGAGCAGTTCTTC. Translation: CAISERGGGSYNEQFF. The chain employs TRBV10-3 and TRBJ2-1; D perhaps matches TRBD2 (6 bases). Between the trimmed V and J ends, which lost 3 bases and 0 bases, there was a span of 12 bases. This CDR3 comprises 16 residues. CDR1 and CDR2 (germline): ENHRY, SYGVKD.

In this sample, this clone turned up a few times. V is TRBV18 and J is TRBJ2-3; possibly TRBD2 for D (6 bases). Germline V gives CDR1 KGHSH, CDR2 LQKENI. The CDR3 extends over 17 amino acids. Trimming took off 6 bases at V and 3 bases at J, with 22 bases between the two ends. The CDR3 spells CASSPLSGGGSTDTQYF. The CDR3 DNA follows: TGTGCCAGCTCGCCCCTCTCGGGCGGAGGGTCGACAGATACGCAGTATTTT.

This clone has just a few counts. The CDR3 is CASSLQGAYEQYF. The CDR3 DNA follows: TGTGCCAGCAGCCTCCAGGGGGCCTACGAGCAGTACTTC. The chain uses TRBV13 and TRBJ2-5; 7 nucleotides match TRBD1. TRBJ2-7 explains the end of the DNA better; the J call may be wrong. The CDR3 totals 13 residues. CDR1 and CDR2 (germline): PRHDT, FYEKMQ (reference sequence).

The V gene is TRBV28, the J gene TRBJ2-3, with 8 bases that match TRBD1. CDR3 length: 15 residues. Unmatched junction bases numbered 5, after V lost 5 bases and J lost 1 base. Per the germline V gene, CDR1 is MDHEN and CDR2 is SYDVKM. CDR3 sequence: CASSGSGQGTDTQYF. CDR3 in DNA: TGTGCCAGCAGTGGATCGGGACAGGGCACAGATACGCAGTATTTT.

This chain uses TRBV23-1 with TRBJ1-5, with 7 bases fitting TRBD1. TRBV23-1 is noted as an ORF with a role that remains uncertain. The length of the CDR3 is 14 residues. J lost 3 bases, V lost 8 bases, and 7 bases had no gene match. The CDR3 sequence is CASSVGQINQPQHF. The DNA of the CDR3 is TGCGCCAGCTCTGTGGGACAGATCAATCAGCCCCAGCATTTT.

The chain uses TRBV5-1 and TRBJ2-1; 9 bases line up with TRBD1. The CDR3 is 15 amino acids. V lost 4 bases, J lost 7 bases, and 9 bases stayed unmatched. CDR1 is SGHRS and CDR2 is YFSETQ in the germline V gene. The CDR3 bases are TGCGCCAGCAGCGTCGGGACAGGGATTAAGAATGAGCAGTTCTTC. It specifies CASSVGTGIKNEQFF.

CDR3 sequence: CAWSRDRDYGYTF. The CDR3 DNA is TGTGCCTGGAGTCGGGACAGGGACTATGGCTACACCTTC. The genes are TRBV30 and TRBJ1-2; TRBD1 aligns across 9 bases. The CDR3 has 13 amino acids. The V gene end was trimmed by 2 bases and the J gene end by 3 bases; junction bases not matched to a gene: 1. From germline, CDR1 is GTSNPN and CDR2 SVGIG (reference sequence).

The rearrangement links TRBV4-3 to TRBJ2-5; D is unclear. This CDR3 contains 16 residues. The germline V gene encodes CDR1 LGHNA and CDR2 YSLEER. Trimming left V 0 bases short and J 0 bases short, with 11 bases between. The CDR3 loop reads CASSQDTATDQETQYF. As DNA, the CDR3 is TGCGCCAGCAGCCAAGACACCGCCACAGACCAAGAGACCCAGTACTTC.